These T cell receptor beta chains were read from a single sample in a study of T cell responses to AZD1222 COVID-19 vaccine. Sequenced by immunoSEQ multiplex PCR; TCRdb stores in-frame clones only, minus some. The table shows some 84,000 clones, with approximately 85% occurring only once. The sample was peripheral blood, taken 28 days after the second AZD1222 dose. These receptors all stem from an adult who received the AZD1222 COVID-19 vaccine. CDR3s include the opening cysteine and the closing phenylalanine or tryptophan. Fields, in order: J gene, V gene, D gene, CDR3 protein. The D gene is left open where the match is weak.

J: TRBJ1-5; V: TRBV27; D: -; CDR3: CASMTVKGNQPQHF
J: TRBJ2-2; V: TRBV6-5; D: -; CDR3: CASIGRSANTGELFF
J: TRBJ2-3; V: TRBV11-3; D: -; CDR3: CASSLDSVPRRYF
J: TRBJ1-2; V: TRBV18; D: -; CDR3: CASSPGRLANYGYTF
J: TRBJ2-1; V: TRBV14; D: TRBD2; CDR3: CASSQLAGEFF
J: TRBJ1-1; V: TRBV10-1; D: -; CDR3: CASSPFGPMNTEAFF
J: TRBJ1-3; V: TRBV4-3; D: -; CDR3: CASSQEISGNTIYF
J: TRBJ2-2; V: TRBV7-9; D: -; CDR3: CASSLAGQPNTGELFF
J: TRBJ2-1; V: TRBV6-2/TRBV6-3; D: -; CDR3: CASSQNRRDLEQFF
J: TRBJ1-2; V: TRBV27; D: TRBD1; CDR3: CASSRDRINYGYTF
J: TRBJ1-6; V: TRBV7-4; D: -; CDR3: CASSLNGNGGGPYNSPLHF
J: TRBJ2-5; V: TRBV4-2; D: -; CDR3: CASSQDVTIGYQETQYF
J: TRBJ1-3; V: TRBV5-1; D: -; CDR3: CASSEADYSGNTIYF
J: TRBJ1-3; V: TRBV6-5; D: -; CDR3: CASRLRLSSGNTIYF
J: TRBJ1-2; V: TRBV19; D: -; CDR3: CASSIGTSPRADGYTF
J: TRBJ2-2; V: TRBV19; D: -; CDR3: CASTARLGELFF
J: TRBJ1-3; V: TRBV25-1; D: -; CDR3: CASSWGPSSGNTIYF
J: TRBJ1-2; V: TRBV29-1; D: -; CDR3: CSVEETGASANYGYTF
J: TRBJ2-4; V: TRBV11-2; D: -; CDR3: CASSLRVGDKNIQYF
J: TRBJ1-2; V: TRBV3-1/TRBV3-2; D: -; CDR3: CASSQDRPGANYGYTF
J: TRBJ2-1; V: TRBV28; D: -; CDR3: CASSFYKRRTINEQFF
J: TRBJ2-5; V: TRBV19; D: TRBD1; CDR3: CASRGGRGRSETQYF
J: TRBJ2-1; V: TRBV3-1/TRBV3-2; D: TRBD2; CDR3: CASSQQRGLAFF
J: TRBJ1-3; V: TRBV5-6; D: TRBD1; CDR3: CASRKQGASTLSGNTIYF
J: TRBJ2-1; V: TRBV9; D: -; CDR3: CASSAANEQFF
J: TRBJ2-6; V: TRBV7-6; D: -; CDR3: CASSLAAGSFTSGANVLTF
J: TRBJ2-7; V: TRBV20-1; D: -; CDR3: CSASVTAGAYSYEQYF
J: TRBJ1-1; V: TRBV7-9; D: TRBD1; CDR3: CASSLAAGQQNTEAFF
J: TRBJ1-5; V: TRBV5-8; D: -; CDR3: CASSPWGRGNQPQHF
J: TRBJ2-1; V: TRBV14; D: -; CDR3: CASSPSGGNEQFF
J: TRBJ1-1; V: TRBV27; D: -; CDR3: CASKRRQRGMNTEAFF
J: TRBJ1-2; V: TRBV4-1; D: -; CDR3: CASSQDGNWRGYTF
J: TRBJ1-1; V: TRBV14; D: -; CDR3: CASSQRATEAFF
J: TRBJ1-5; V: TRBV28; D: -; CDR3: CASSFLLQGGNQPQHF
J: TRBJ1-2; V: TRBV5-4; D: -; CDR3: CASSLDPRLGGYTF
J: TRBJ1-1; V: TRBV3-1/TRBV3-2; D: -; CDR3: CASSQGQTISGAFF
J: TRBJ2-2; V: TRBV6-5; D: -; CDR3: CASNPDRNTGELFF
J: TRBJ2-3; V: TRBV9; D: TRBD2; CDR3: CASSATSGTSGREDTQYF
J: TRBJ2-7; V: TRBV6-5; D: -; CDR3: CASTTGPPAEQYF
J: TRBJ1-1; V: TRBV11-2; D: -; CDR3: CASSFTGQNTEAFF
J: TRBJ2-3; V: TRBV24-1; D: TRBD1; CDR3: CATSDLQSDRVSDTQYF
J: TRBJ2-7; V: TRBV19; D: TRBD1; CDR3: CASSNDWTGGVNEQYF
J: TRBJ2-1; V: TRBV11-1; D: -; CDR3: CASRHTGIGNEQFF
J: TRBJ2-2; V: TRBV18; D: -; CDR3: CASSPGVGTGELFF
J: TRBJ1-6; V: TRBV5-4; D: TRBD1; CDR3: CASSSGSRTGTPYNSPLHF